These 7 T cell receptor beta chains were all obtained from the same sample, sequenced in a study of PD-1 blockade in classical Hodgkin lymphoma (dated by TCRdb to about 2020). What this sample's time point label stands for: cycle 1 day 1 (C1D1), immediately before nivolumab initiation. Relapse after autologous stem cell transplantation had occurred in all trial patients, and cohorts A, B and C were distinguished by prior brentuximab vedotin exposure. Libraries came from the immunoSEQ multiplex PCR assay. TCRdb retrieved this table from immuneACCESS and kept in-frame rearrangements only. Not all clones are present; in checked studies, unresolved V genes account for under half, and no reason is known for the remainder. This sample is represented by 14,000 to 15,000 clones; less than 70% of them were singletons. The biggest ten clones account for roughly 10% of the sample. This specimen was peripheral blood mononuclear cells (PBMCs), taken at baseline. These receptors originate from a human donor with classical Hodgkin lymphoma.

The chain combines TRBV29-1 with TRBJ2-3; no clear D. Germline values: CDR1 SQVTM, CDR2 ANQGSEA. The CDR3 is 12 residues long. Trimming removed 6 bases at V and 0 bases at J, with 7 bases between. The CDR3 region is CSVQMSTDTQYF. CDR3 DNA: TGCAGCGTACAGATGAGCACAGATACGCAGTATTTT.

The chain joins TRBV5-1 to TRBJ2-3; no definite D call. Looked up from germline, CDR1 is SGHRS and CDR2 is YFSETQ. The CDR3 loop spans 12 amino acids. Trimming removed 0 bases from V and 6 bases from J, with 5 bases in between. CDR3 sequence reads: CASSLEDDTQYF. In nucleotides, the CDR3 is TGCGCCAGCAGCTTGGAGGATGATACGCAGTATTTT.

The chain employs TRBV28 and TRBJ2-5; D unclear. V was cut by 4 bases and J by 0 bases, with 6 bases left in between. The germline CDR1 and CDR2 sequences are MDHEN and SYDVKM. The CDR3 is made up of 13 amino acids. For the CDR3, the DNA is TGTGCCAGCAGTTCATTAAACCAAGAGACCCAGTACTTC. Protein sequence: CASSSLNQETQYF.

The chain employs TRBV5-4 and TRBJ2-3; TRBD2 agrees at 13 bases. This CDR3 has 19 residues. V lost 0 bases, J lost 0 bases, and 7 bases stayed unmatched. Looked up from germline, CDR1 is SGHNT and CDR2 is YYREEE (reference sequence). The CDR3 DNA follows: TGTGCCAGCAGCTTGGGACTAGCGGGAGGAAGGTCTAGCACAGATACGCAGTATTTT. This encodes CASSLGLAGGRSSTDTQYF.

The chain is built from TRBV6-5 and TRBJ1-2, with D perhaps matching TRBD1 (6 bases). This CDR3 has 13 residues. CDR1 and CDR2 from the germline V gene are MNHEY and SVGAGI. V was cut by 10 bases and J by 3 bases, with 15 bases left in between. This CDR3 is CATYRARDYGYTF. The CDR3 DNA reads TGTGCCACTTACAGGGCCCGGGACTATGGCTACACCTTC.

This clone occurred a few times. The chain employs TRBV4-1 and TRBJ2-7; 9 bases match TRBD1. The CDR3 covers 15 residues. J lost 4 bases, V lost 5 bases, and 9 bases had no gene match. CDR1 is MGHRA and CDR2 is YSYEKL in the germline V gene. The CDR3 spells CASSNGQGLGYEQYF. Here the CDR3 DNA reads TGCGCCAGCAGCAATGGACAGGGGTTGGGGTACGAGCAGTACTTC.

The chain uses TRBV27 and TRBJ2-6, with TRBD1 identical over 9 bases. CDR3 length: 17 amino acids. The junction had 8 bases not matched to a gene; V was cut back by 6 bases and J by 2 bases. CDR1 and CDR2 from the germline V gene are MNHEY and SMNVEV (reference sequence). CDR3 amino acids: CASSAGTGMPGANVLTF. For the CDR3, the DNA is TGTGCCAGCAGCGCCGGGACAGGGATGCCTGGGGCCAACGTCCTGACTTTC.